This entry describes one T cell receptor beta chain. The antigen remains unidentified. The data were taken from a study of neurological immune-mediated disorders. Study results and caveats: Private repertoires in all groups were suggested by the absence of shared CDR3 amino acid sequences among expanded clones across subjects.

Described time point: longitudinal time-point 2. PBMCs stored at -80 C, numbering 2 million, were the origin of the unsorted libraries. The CDR3 contains 12 residues. CDR1 and CDR2 (germline): SGHDT, YYEEEE. Trimming removed 0 bases at V and 3 bases at J, with 4 bases between. With 10-nucleotide random UMIs included, cDNA was synthesized by 5'RACE. Using its own MiXCR run on the 5' RACE reads, TCRdb lists one record per CDR3 protein. The sample records roughly 34,000 distinct CDR3 sequences, less than 15% being singletons. This sequence was found in a woman between 40 and 50 years old in good health. The gene calls are TRBV5-6 and TRBJ2-7; D remains unclear. The material sequenced was PBMCs. The CDR3 DNA follows: TGTGCCAGCAGCTTGGCGGTCTACGAGCAGTACTTC. Protein product: CASSLAVYEQYF.